This entry lists 18 T cell receptor beta chains sequenced from one sample in a study of blood T cells in healthy people across ages. Alongside a J-beta primer mix, a sample-barcoded 5' primer served in a second PCR lasting roughly 6 to 12 cycles. TCRdb re-analysed the 5' RACE reads in MiXCR, keeping a single row per CDR3 protein. This table holds around 1,600,000 distinct CDR3 sequences, roughly 43% found once. The sample comprised blood. The receptors stem from a woman between 18 and 29 years old in good health.

V and J are TRBV20-1 and TRBJ2-7, with unresolved D. Trimming pared 2 bases from V and 6 bases from J, leaving 14 bases between. The CDR3 length is 13 residues. Germline CDR1 DFQATT, CDR2 SNEGSKA (reference sequence). CDR3 region: CSARKNSPAEQYF. The CDR3 DNA reads as TGCAGTGCTAGAAAAAATAGCCCAGCCGAGCAGTACTTC.

The gene calls are TRBV14 and TRBJ2-3; D possibly corresponds to TRBD2 (6 bases). Between the trimmed V and J ends, which lost 4 bases and 9 bases, there was a span of 14 bases. This CDR3 has 13 amino acids. CDR1 is SGHDN and CDR2 is FVKESK in the germline V gene. CDR3 DNA sequence: TGTGCCAGCAGCCCTCGGCAGGAGGGAACGCAGTATTTT. This sequence encodes CASSPRQEGTQYF.

The rearrangement uses TRBV12-3 or TRBV12-4 and TRBJ2-1, with D possibly being TRBD2 (6 bases). This CDR3 region has 17 residues. Trimming cost V 5 bases and J 3 bases, with 20 bases left between them. The CDR3 loop is CASSPPPLAENYNEQFF. The CDR3 nucleotides read TGTGCCAGCAGTCCTCCTCCACTAGCAGAAAACTACAATGAGCAGTTCTTC.

At least ten counts were recorded for this clonotype. The rearrangement joins TRBV11-2 to TRBJ1-2; no reliable D call. The CDR3 runs to 11 residues. The V end lost 6 bases, the J end lost 8 bases, and 10 bases lay between the germline ends. Germline values: CDR1 SGHAT, CDR2 FQNNGV. The CDR3 loop is CASSSVDGYTF. The CDR3 DNA follows: TGTGCCAGCAGTTCGGTGGACGGCTACACCTTC. The whole variable domain, filled in from reference TRBV11-2 and TRBJ1-2, reads EAGVAQSPRYKIIEKRQSVAFWCNPISGHATLYWYQQILGQGPKLLIQFQNNGVVDDSQLPKDRFSAERLKGVDSTLKIQPAKLEDSAVYLCASSSVDGYTFGSGTRLTVV.

The V and J genes are TRBV4-1 and TRBJ2-5, with a possible D match to TRBD1 (6 bases). The CDR3 is 15 amino acids. The germline V gene encodes CDR1 MGHRA and CDR2 YSYEKL. Trimming left V 1 base short and J 11 bases short, with 20 bases between. The CDR3 spells CASSQVPRGSYGQYF. CDR3 DNA: TGCGCCAGCAGCCAAGTACCCAGGGGATCTTACGGGCAGTACTTC.

This clonotype has only a few counts. A junction boundary mismatches the germline segment, possibly from a read error. This rearrangement joins TRBV7-2 to TRBJ1-1; 7 bases are a match to TRBD1. Per germline, CDR1 SGHTA and CDR2 FQGNSA. The CDR3 runs 15 residues. CDR3 nucleotides: TGTGCCAGCAGCTCGTCAGGGGGTCTGAACAATGAAGCTTTCTTT. The encoded protein is CASSSSGGLNNEAFF.

The table lists this clonotype with a few counts. V is TRBV29-1 and J is TRBJ2-3, with D tentatively TRBD2 (6 bases). CDR3 size: 16 residues. V lost 4 bases, J lost 0 bases, and 17 bases lay in between. CDR1 and CDR2 from the germline V gene are SQVTM and ANQGSEA. The CDR3 DNA follows: TGCAGCGTTGTTCTTGGAGTCGGGGGAAGCACAGATACGCAGTATTTT. This encodes CSVVLGVGGSTDTQYF.

This chain uses TRBV5-6 with TRBJ1-2; a weak D match, TRBD1 (5 bases). V gave up 2 bases and J gave up 1 base, with 15 bases separating them. In germline, CDR1 is SGHDT, CDR2 YYEEEE. This CDR3 is built from 16 residues. Here the CDR3 DNA reads TGTGCCAGCAGCTTTACTCCGGGACGGAATAACTATGGCTACACCTTC. Its protein is CASSFTPGRNNYGYTF. The full variable domain, in which reference TRBV5-6 and TRBJ1-2 provide the parts outside the CDR3, is DAGVTQSPTHLIKTRGQQVTLRCSPKSGHDTVSWYQQALGQGPQFIFQYYEEEERQRGNFPDRFSGHQFPNYSSELNVNALLLGDSALYLCASSFTPGRNNYGYTFGSGTRLTVV.

The rearrangement uses TRBV3-1 and TRBJ2-5, with TRBD2 matching over 7 bases. The CDR3 has 15 amino acids. Germline V gives CDR1 LGHDT, CDR2 YNNKEL (reference sequence). V lost 2 bases to trimming and J lost 4 bases; unmatched junction nucleotides: 7. CDR3 bases: TGTGCCAGCAGCCAAACTACTGGCGGGGGAGAGACCCAGTACTTC. It codes for CASSQTTGGGETQYF.

This clonotype was picked up many times. The J gene is TRBJ2-1, the V gene TRBV25-1; 12 positions agree with TRBD2. CDR3 size: 15 residues. The germline V gene encodes CDR1 MGHDK and CDR2 SYGVNS. The junction had 5 bases not matched to a gene; V was cut back by 5 bases and J by 6 bases. The CDR3 here is CASSLGLAGLNEQFF. CDR3 DNA: TGTGCCAGCAGTCTAGGACTAGCGGGACTCAATGAGCAGTTCTTC.

This clonotype was counted between two and nine times. The chain joins TRBV11-2 to TRBJ2-1, with TRBD2 identical over 12 bases. CDR1 SGHAT and CDR2 FQNNGV come from the germline V gene. Unmatched junction bases numbered 7, after V lost 5 bases and J lost 5 bases. This CDR3 is 16 amino acids long. CDR3 sequence: CASSKPGLAGNNEQFF. In DNA form, the CDR3 reads TGTGCCAGCAGCAAACCGGGACTAGCGGGTAACAATGAGCAGTTCTTC.

This clonotype appeared many times. The chain employs TRBV20-1 and TRBJ2-1; 11 positions agree with TRBD2. Per the germline V gene, CDR1 is DFQATT and CDR2 is SNEGSKA (reference sequence). The ends lost 1 base at V and 7 bases at J; junction bases unmatched: 6. The CDR3 consists of 15 residues. The CDR3 nucleotides are TGCAGTGCTAGAGTACTAGCGGGAGATTCGAATGAGCAGTTCTTC. Protein sequence: CSARVLAGDSNEQFF.

The rearrangement uses TRBV27 and TRBJ1-5; possible D gene TRBD1, 6 bases. Germline loops: CDR1 MNHEY, CDR2 SMNVEV (reference sequence). The CDR3 is made up of 16 amino acids. The V gene lost 5 bases and the J gene lost 3 bases, with 17 bases spanning the gap. The CDR3 region has the DNA TGTGCCAGCAGTCCTCTTCTGGGGGCCGCCAATCAGCCCCAGCATTTT. The encoded protein is CASSPLLGAANQPQHF.

This chain links TRBV27 with TRBJ1-1; 7 bases map to TRBD1. The CDR3 has 15 residues. CDR1 is MNHEY, CDR2 SMNVEV, per germline (reference sequence). V gave up 3 bases and J gave up 4 bases; unmatched junction bases: 8. CDR3 region: CASSFRGQMVTEAFF. CDR3 nucleotide sequence: TGTGCCAGCAGTTTTAGGGGACAGATGGTCACTGAAGCTTTCTTT.

This clonotype showed up just a few times. The V call is TRBV6-2 or TRBV6-3, the J call TRBJ2-4; the match to TRBD2 covers 9 bases. V shed 7 bases, J shed 4 bases, and the junction held 8 bases outside the gene matches. The CDR3 covers 15 residues. Germline-derived CDR1 and CDR2 are MNHEY and SVGEGT. In DNA, the CDR3 is TGTGCCAGCACCGTCGGGCTAGCGGGAAAAAACATTCAGTACTTC. It is translated as CASTVGLAGKNIQYF.

This clonotype was detected ten times or more. The chain links TRBV6-6 to TRBJ2-3; the D gene is possibly TRBD2 (7 bases). Germline assignment: CDR1 MNHNY and CDR2 SVGAGI (reference sequence). V lost 8 bases to trimming and J lost 6 bases, with 12 bases between them. The CDR3 loop spans 12 amino acids. The chain's CDR3 is CASGGARDTQYF. DNA for the CDR3: TGTGCCAGCGGGGGGGCGAGGGATACGCAGTATTTT.

This chain joins TRBV3-1 and TRBJ2-1; a possible D gene is TRBD2 (6 bases). V gave up 2 bases and J gave up 6 bases, with 17 bases separating them. Germline V gene lookup returns CDR1 LGHDT and CDR2 YNNKEL (reference sequence). This CDR3 region has 16 residues. CDR3 DNA sequence: TGTGCCAGCAGCCAAACTCAGCTAGCGCCTTGCAATGAGCAGTTCTTC. This codes for CASSQTQLAPCNEQFF.

The chain employs TRBV29-1 and TRBJ2-2, with unresolved D. V was trimmed by 1 base and J by 5 bases, leaving 5 bases between them. The germline gives CDR1 SQVTM, CDR2 ANQGSEA. The CDR3 extends over 12 amino acids. DNA of the CDR3: TGCAGCGTTGAAGCAGGAACCGGGGAGCTGTTTTTT. Translating it yields CSVEAGTGELFF.